The 21 T cell receptor beta chains given below trace back to one sample, sequenced in a study of T cell repertoires in cytomegalovirus infection (dated by TCRdb to the late 2010s). Sequenced using an Illumina HiSeq 1500. TCRdb passed the public sequencing reads through fastp at Q25 and MiXCR, retaining productive beta sequences. Merged by CDR3 protein, the rows form single entries marked with the most common genes and DNA. The sample table holds roughly 500,000 distinct CDR3 sequences, of which 25% to 35% were seen once. The biggest ten clones account for 17% of the sample. Their antigens remain unidentified. Taken with the paper, the label for treatment or condition translates to: in vitro stimulation with specific CMV peptide epitopes to enrich CMV-specific T cells. Sequenced material: cultured PBMCs, taken from culture after CMV antigen stimulation. These TCRs come from a human donor in good health (CMV status not recorded). Some clones in this sample may be carry-over from other donors' samples.

This clonotype came up many times. The V call is TRBV7-2, the J call TRBJ2-5, with 10 bases identical to TRBD2. Germline trimming cut 4 bases from V and 2 bases from J; bases unmatched to any gene: 4. The CDR3 is 15 amino acids. Germline assignment: CDR1 SGHTA and CDR2 FQGNSA. The CDR3 DNA follows: TGTGCCAGCAGCTCCCTAGCGGGGGTACAAGAGACCCAGTACTTC. Its translation is CASSSLAGVQETQYF.

Only one count was recorded for this clonotype. One end of the junction fails to match germline, which may point to a read error. V and J are TRBV5-3 and TRBJ2-1; D uncertain. TRBV5-3 is an open reading frame whose function is uncertain. The CDR3 runs 12 residues. The CDR3 coding sequence is TGTGCCAGCAGCTTGGTCCAAAATGAGCAGTTCTTC. Translation: CASSLVQNEQFF.

The chain has TRBV12-3 or TRBV12-4 and TRBJ2-1, with D perhaps matching TRBD2 (5 bases). This CDR3 is built from 13 residues. Trimming pared 5 bases from V and 10 bases from J, leaving 15 bases between. This CDR3 is CASSLTRWEEQFF. The CDR3 nucleotides are TGTGCCAGCAGTCTAACTAGGTGGGAAGAGCAGTTCTTC.

This clonotype turned up a few times. The gene calls are TRBV7-2 and TRBJ2-7; 10 nucleotides align to TRBD2. Germline V gene sequence: CDR1 SGHTA, CDR2 FQGNSA. This CDR3 contains 16 residues. The ends lost 0 bases at V and 2 bases at J; junction bases unmatched: 4. The CDR3 sequence is CASSLAGTSAPYEQYF. The CDR3 DNA sequence: TGTGCCAGCAGCTTAGCAGGGACTAGCGCTCCCTACGAGCAGTACTTC.

This clonotype was observed a handful of times. This chain joins TRBV5-1 and TRBJ2-2, with D unclear. Germline assignment: CDR1 SGHRS and CDR2 YFSETQ. CDR3 length equals 16 residues. The V gene lost 2 bases and the J gene lost 1 base, with 12 bases spanning the gap. CDR3 sequence (DNA): TGCGCCAGCAGCTTATCAATACAAGAGAACACCGGGGAGCTGTTTTTT. It yields the protein CASSLSIQENTGELFF.

Notes on this clonotype: The junction and the germline gene differ at one end; a read error may be behind it. The chain uses TRBV28 and TRBJ2-7, with TRBD2 matching over 15 bases. Germline loops: CDR1 MDHEN, CDR2 SYDVKM. The CDR3 is 14 residues long. The DNA for the CDR3 is TGTGCCAGCAGTCACGCGGGACTAGCGGGAGGAGTGGATTTC. Translating it yields CASSHAGLAGGVDF.

The chain uses TRBV7-2 and TRBJ1-1; D uncertain. V dropped 3 bases and J dropped 1 base, with 6 bases sitting between them. The CDR3 length is 13 residues. The germline V gene encodes CDR1 SGHTA and CDR2 FQGNSA. The CDR3 sequence: CASSFSWNTEAFF. Here the CDR3 DNA reads TGTGCCAGCAGCTTTAGCTGGAACACTGAAGCTTTCTTT.

This chain connects TRBV11-2 to TRBJ2-5; 7 bases are a match to TRBD2. V lost 0 bases and J lost 4; bases outside the gene matches: 8. This CDR3 contains 16 residues. Germline V gene lookup returns CDR1 SGHAT and CDR2 FQNNGV. CDR3 residues: CASSLELWGGRETQYF. Here the CDR3 DNA reads TGTGCCAGCAGCTTAGAGTTGTGGGGAGGGCGAGAGACCCAGTACTTC.

This clonotype was counted between two and nine times. This rearrangement joins TRBV5-4 to TRBJ2-7; TRBD2 matches 13 bases. V lost 7 bases and J lost 3; bases outside the gene matches: 1. The CDR3 totals 13 residues. Germline CDR1 is SGHNT and CDR2 is YYREEE (reference sequence). The CDR3 bases are TGTGCCAGCGGGACTAGCGGGAACTACGAGCAGTACGTC. Its protein product is CASGTSGNYEQYV.

The gene calls are TRBV12-3 or TRBV12-4 and TRBJ2-1; TRBD2 aligns across 7 bases. The V segment lost 3 bases and the J segment 0 bases; nucleotides outside the gene matches: 5. The CDR3 length is 16 residues. The CDR3 loop reads CASSFGGSLSYNEQFF. CDR3 bases: TGTGCCAGCAGTTTCGGCGGGAGCCTCTCCTACAATGAGCAGTTCTTC.

This sequence joins TRBV7-2 and TRBJ1-3, with D possibly being TRBD1 (6 bases). V was cut by 1 base and J by 2 bases, with 9 bases left in between. This CDR3 comprises 15 residues. In germline, CDR1 is SGHTA, CDR2 FQGNSA. DNA of the CDR3: TGTGCCAGCAGCTTAGGACAGGTCCCTGGAAACACCATATATTTT. Translating it yields CASSLGQVPGNTIYF.

This clonotype has a handful of counts. The chain has TRBV20-1 and TRBJ2-7; either TRBD1 or TRBD2 may supply D (5 bases each). This CDR3 comprises 15 residues. Trimming took off 0 bases at V and 1 base at J, with 13 bases between the two ends. Germline V gene sequence: CDR1 DFQATT, CDR2 SNEGSKA (reference sequence). CDR3 residues: CSARDRGTASYEQYF. The CDR3 coding sequence is TGCAGTGCTAGAGATCGAGGGACCGCGTCCTACGAGCAGTACTTC.

This clonotype was detected only a few times. This sequence joins TRBV12-5 and TRBJ2-4, with a possible D match to TRBD2 (7 bases). V dropped 9 bases and J dropped 3 bases, with 24 bases sitting between them. The CDR3 is 17 residues long. Germline V gene data show CDR1 as LGHNT and CDR2 as FRNRAP. The CDR3 sequence is CARRGEGRGSVKNIQYF. Written as DNA, the CDR3 is TGTGCTAGGAGGGGGGAGGGGCGAGGGTCGGTCAAAAACATTCAGTACTTC.

The genes are TRBV7-6 and TRBJ1-5, with D tentatively TRBD1 (6 bases). The CDR3 is 14 residues long. The ends were cut back, 5 bases at V and 5 bases at J, with 13 bases in the middle. Germline V gene sequence: CDR1 SGHVS, CDR2 FNYEAQ. DNA of the CDR3: TGTGCCAGCAGCAGGACAGAGGGCGATCAGCCCCAGCATTTT. This translates into CASSRTEGDQPQHF.

A few counts support this clonotype. This rearrangement joins TRBV7-2 to TRBJ2-2, with 9 bases identical to TRBD2. The trim removed 5 bases at V and 1 base at J, leaving 17 bases unmatched. The germline CDR1 and CDR2 sequences are SGHTA and FQGNSA. CDR3 length equals 20 residues. The CDR3 sequence: CASSQPLGIAGVQNTGELFF. The CDR3 DNA sequence: TGTGCCAGCAGCCAGCCGTTGGGAATAGCGGGAGTTCAGAACACCGGGGAGCTGTTTTTT.

This chain uses TRBV20-1 with TRBJ2-4; D ambiguous. The CDR3 loop spans 13 amino acids. V dropped 5 bases and J dropped 9 bases, with 17 bases sitting between them. Germline-derived CDR1 and CDR2 are DFQATT and SNEGSKA (reference sequence). The CDR3 loop is CSASDPAVSIQYF. Written as DNA, the CDR3 is TGCAGTGCTTCGGACCCGGCGGTGAGCATTCAGTACTTC.

A few counts support this clonotype. The chain employs TRBV7-9 and TRBJ2-3; D is perhaps TRBD2 (6 bases). The CDR3 has 15 residues. CDR1 and CDR2 (germline): SEHNR, FQNEAQ (reference sequence). Trimming took off 2 bases at V and 3 bases at J, with 12 bases between the two ends. The DNA of the CDR3 is TGTGCCAGCAGCTTACGGCGGGACGGGACAGATACGCAGTATTTT. This encodes CASSLRRDGTDTQYF. Full variable domain (rest looked up from reference TRBV7-9 and TRBJ2-3): DTGVSQNPRHKITKRGQNVTFRCDPISEHNRLYWYRQTLGQGPEFLTYFQNEAQLEKSRLLSDRFSAERPKGSFSTLEIQRTEQGDSAMYLCASSLRRDGTDTQYFGPGTRLTVL.

This clonotype was seen just once. This chain links TRBV11-2 with TRBJ2-7; D remains unclear. This CDR3 is 11 amino acids long. V lost 5 bases, J lost 5 bases, and 7 bases lay in between. Germline V gene data show CDR1 as SGHAT and CDR2 as FQNNGV. In nucleotides, the CDR3 is TGTGCCAGCAGCATGGGCCACGAGCAGTACGTC. Amino acid sequence: CASSMGHEQYV.

V usage is TRBV19 and J usage is TRBJ1-4; TRBD1 agrees at 9 bases. J gave up 0 bases and V 4 bases, and 9 bases lay outside the gene matches. The CDR3 is 18 residues long. Germline V gives CDR1 LNHDA, CDR2 SQIVND (reference sequence). CDR3 sequence reads: CASSTGTGRGATNEKLFF. DNA of the CDR3: TGTGCCAGTAGTACCGGGACAGGGAGGGGCGCAACTAATGAAAAACTGTTTTTT.

Points on this clonotype: The germline gene is not matched at one end of the junction; a read error may be the cause. The chain couples TRBV20-1 to TRBJ2-5, with D tentatively TRBD2 (6 bases). The CDR3 covers 13 residues. Germline-derived CDR1 and CDR2 are DFQATT and SNEGSKA (reference sequence). CDR3 protein: CSGAGGAQKTQYF. CDR3 DNA: TGCAGTGGGGCCGGAGGGGCCCAAAAGACCCAGTACTTC.

This rearrangement joins TRBV5-4 to TRBJ2-5, with 7 nucleotides matching TRBD2. Germline V lookup: CDR1 SGHNT, CDR2 YYREEE (reference sequence). V trimming: 0 bases; J trimming: 5 bases; junction bases outside the gene matches: 13. The CDR3 is 17 residues long. The CDR3 region has the DNA TGTGCCAGCAGCTTGGTCGGCGGGAGCGGTGATCAGGAGACCCAGTACTTC. Translating it yields CASSLVGGSGDQETQYF.